These T cell receptor beta chains were read from a single sample in a study of blood T cell repertoires in COVID-19. Only in-frame clones appear in the TCRdb table, and some are missing; sequencing was by immunoSEQ multiplex PCR. The sample includes under 200,000 clones, roughly nine tenths of them seen just once. The specimen was peripheral blood. The receptors here all came from a woman aged 70-85 years with acute or convalescent COVID-19. Both conserved end residues are part of each CDR3. Fields, in order: CDR3 length, J gene, V gene, clone size, D gene, CDR3 protein, CDR3 DNA. D genes are given only for firm matches. Not every row has a clone size; where given, it reads once, few, many or a size class.

>13|TRBJ2-7|TRBV5-1|NA|TRBD1
CASSPRDSYEQYF
TGCGCCAGCAGCCCCCGGGACAGCTACGAGCAGTACTTC
>14|TRBJ1-1|TRBV28|NA|NA
CASRPASSVAEAFF
TGTGCCAGCAGACCCGCAAGCTCCGTCGCTGAAGCTTTCTTT
>15|TRBJ1-2|TRBV29-1|NA|TRBD1
CSVEKQGARNYGYTF
TGCAGCGTTGAAAAACAGGGGGCGCGGAACTATGGCTACACCTTC
>18|TRBJ1-3|TRBV19|NA|TRBD1
CASSTRDRVGISGNTIYF
TGTGCCAGTAGTACTCGGGACAGGGTCGGGATCTCTGGAAACACCATATATTTT
>15|TRBJ1-5|TRBV7-2|NA|TRBD1
CASSFGTGGNQPQHF
TGTGCCAGCAGCTTTGGGACAGGGGGCAATCAGCCCCAGCATTTT
>18|TRBJ2-3|TRBV7-2|NA|NA
CASSLGQDWYPSTDTQYF
TGTGCCAGCAGCTTAGGACAGGACTGGTACCCTAGCACAGATACGCAGTATTTT
>14|TRBJ1-2|TRBV28|NA|TRBD1
CASSTPDRGAGYTF
TGTGCCAGCAGTACCCCAGACAGGGGAGCTGGCTACACCTTC
>16|TRBJ2-5|TRBV11-3|NA|TRBD2
CASSRSSGAYQETQYF
TGTGCCAGCAGCCGATCGAGCGGGGCTTACCAAGAGACCCAGTACTTC
>16|TRBJ2-5|TRBV28|NA|NA
CASSPTTGTWIKTQYF
TGTGCCAGCAGTCCGACCACAGGGACCTGGATTAAGACCCAGTACTTC
>14|TRBJ1-1|TRBV2|NA|NA
CASSEQTGYTEAFF
TGTGCCAGCAGTGAACAAACAGGGTACACTGAAGCTTTCTTT
>17|TRBJ2-1|TRBV3-1/TRBV3-2|once|TRBD2
CASSPRLAGGPTNEQFF
TGTGCCAGCAGCCCCAGACTAGCGGGAGGGCCGACGAATGAGCAGTTCTTC
>16|TRBJ1-1|TRBV3-1/TRBV3-2|NA|TRBD1
CASSQDAGQAQTEAFF
TGTGCCAGCAGCCAAGACGCCGGACAGGCTCAAACTGAAGCTTTCTTT
>13|TRBJ1-2|TRBV7-2|NA|NA
CASSQSGVKGYTF
TGTGCCAGCAGTCAATCGGGGGTCAAAGGCTACACCTTC
>16|TRBJ1-5|TRBV5-5|many|TRBD1
CASSTTGVSRNQPQHF
TGTGCCAGCAGCACAACAGGGGTGTCGCGCAATCAGCCCCAGCATTTT
>15|TRBJ2-1|TRBV27|NA|TRBD2
CASTRGGSSYNEQFF
TGTGCCAGCACACGGGGCGGGAGCTCCTACAATGAGCAGTTCTTC
>13|TRBJ2-1|TRBV19|NA|NA
CASSTSFYNEQFF
TGTGCCAGTAGCACTAGTTTCTACAATGAGCAGTTCTTC
>21|TRBJ1-5|TRBV19|NA|TRBD1
CASSIPRKLTGAKYSNQPQHF
TGTGCCAGTAGTATTCCCCGGAAACTGACAGGGGCGAAGTATAGCAATCAGCCCCAGCATTTT
>14|TRBJ2-7|TRBV18|NA|NA
CASSFQGSFYEQYF
TGTGCCAGCTCATTCCAGGGAAGTTTCTACGAGCAGTACTTC
>13|TRBJ2-3|TRBV7-2|NA|NA
CASSDGAGNTQYF
TGTGCCAGCAGCGATGGGGCAGGGAATACGCAGTATTTT
>16|TRBJ2-7|TRBV11-3|NA|TRBD2
CASSLAERGVSYEQYF
TGTGCCAGCAGCTTAGCCGAGCGGGGTGTGTCCTACGAGCAGTACTTC
>17|TRBJ2-6|TRBV3-1/TRBV3-2|NA|TRBD1
CASSRQGAVSGANVLTF
TGTGCCAGCAGCCGACAGGGGGCCGTCTCTGGGGCCAACGTCCTGACTTTC
>16|TRBJ2-1|TRBV3-1/TRBV3-2|NA|TRBD2
CASSQRAGGYYNEQFF
TGTGCCAGCAGCCAACGTGCGGGGGGCTATTACAATGAGCAGTTCTTC
>14|TRBJ2-7|TRBV4-1|few|NA
CASSQVPGTYEQYF
TGCGCCAGCAGCCAAGTTCCAGGGACCTACGAGCAGTACTTC
>14|TRBJ1-5|TRBV6-5|NA|TRBD1
CASTPGGSNQPQHF
TGTGCCAGCACTCCAGGGGGCTCCAATCAGCCCCAGCATTTT
>12|TRBJ2-7|TRBV10-3|NA|NA
CAISGPEGVPSF
TGTGCCATCAGTGGGCCAGAAGGGGTCCCCTCTTTC
>14|TRBJ2-3|TRBV5-6|once|NA
CASRSRGSTDTQYF
TGTGCCAGCAGAAGTAGGGGGAGCACAGATACGCAGTATTTT
>16|TRBJ2-1|TRBV28|once|TRBD2
CASSLSWTSVDNEQFF
TGTGCCAGCAGTTTATCATGGACTAGCGTCGACAATGAGCAGTTCTTC
>15|TRBJ2-3|TRBV20-1|once|TRBD2
CSASPPRGTTDTQYF
TGCAGTGCTAGTCCCCCGCGGGGGACCACAGATACGCAGTATTTT
>17|TRBJ2-3|TRBV28|NA|TRBD2
CASSLWGLAGPFDTQYF
TGTGCCAGCAGTTTATGGGGACTAGCGGGCCCTTTCGATACGCAGTATTTT
>14|TRBJ2-2|TRBV15|NA|TRBD1
CATSRGQGIGELFF
TGTGCCACCAGCAGAGGACAGGGGATCGGGGAGCTGTTTTTT
>15|TRBJ1-4|TRBV6-5|NA|NA
CASSLAGGGMEKLFF
TGTGCCAGCAGTCTAGCTGGGGGGGGGATGGAAAAACTGTTTTTT
>15|TRBJ1-6|TRBV9|NA|NA
CASSVDVKIGSPLHF
TGTGCCAGCAGCGTAGATGTTAAGATCGGTTCACCCCTCCACTTT
>16|TRBJ1-3|TRBV7-9|NA|NA
CASSLDNSNSGNTIYF
TGTGCCAGCAGCTTAGACAACAGCAACTCTGGAAACACCATATATTTT
>14|TRBJ2-7|TRBV7-2|NA|NA
CASGKTRVFGEQYF
TGTGCCAGCGGAAAAACCAGGGTCTTTGGCGAGCAGTACTTC
>13|TRBJ2-1|TRBV2|NA|TRBD2
CASSEESRGEQFF
TGTGCCAGCAGTGAAGAATCGCGGGGGGAGCAGTTCTTC
>15|TRBJ2-7|TRBV28|NA|TRBD2
CASSSFTSGSHEQYF
TGTGCCAGCAGTTCATTCACTAGCGGGAGCCACGAGCAGTACTTC
>20|TRBJ1-6|TRBV5-1|once|TRBD1
CASSPQLRDRERSYNSPLHF
TGCGCCAGCAGCCCACAACTCCGGGACAGGGAAAGATCCTATAATTCACCCCTCCACTTT
>16|TRBJ1-3|TRBV20-1|NA|NA
CSASRGGSSSGNTIYF
TGCAGTGCTAGTCGGGGAGGGTCCAGCTCTGGAAACACCATATATTTT
>15|TRBJ1-5|TRBV11-2|once|NA
CASSLNVGGNQPQHF
TGTGCCAGCAGCTTAAATGTGGGAGGCAATCAGCCCCAGCATTTT
>16|TRBJ1-2|TRBV2|NA|NA
CASSDSPNPSHYGYTF
TGTGCCAGCAGTGACTCCCCAAATCCGAGCCATTATGGCTACACCTTC
>14|TRBJ2-5|TRBV9|NA|NA
CASSVGAGEETQYF
TGTGCCAGCAGCGTAGGAGCAGGGGAAGAGACCCAGTACTTC
>15|TRBJ2-5|TRBV28|NA|TRBD1
CASTSSGQGAETQYF
TGTGCCAGCACCTCCTCCGGGCAGGGGGCGGAGACCCAGTACTTC
>15|TRBJ2-2|TRBV18|NA|TRBD1
CASSPSQGAGGELFF
TGTGCCAGCTCACCATCCCAGGGGGCCGGCGGGGAGCTGTTTTTT
>14|TRBJ1-6|TRBV2|NA|NA
CASSGGLNNSPLHF
TGTGCCAGCAGTGGGGGACTTAATAATTCACCCCTCCACTTT
>16|TRBJ1-5|TRBV10-3|NA|NA
CAISAGTLYSNQPQHF
TGTGCCATCAGTGCGGGGACACTTTATAGCAATCAGCCCCAGCATTTT
>15|TRBJ2-4|TRBV5-1|NA|TRBD2
CASGGGNWAKNIQYF
TGCGCCAGCGGCGGGGGGAATTGGGCCAAAAACATTCAGTACTTC
>13|TRBJ1-1|TRBV19|NA|NA
CASSIVLRAEAFF
TGTGCCAGTAGTATAGTTCTCAGGGCCGAAGCTTTCTTT
>16|TRBJ2-3|TRBV7-9|NA|TRBD1
CASSLRGRPAEYTQYF
TGTGCCAGCAGCTTGAGGGGGCGCCCCGCCGAGTATACGCAGTATTTT
>15|TRBJ2-7|TRBV4-3|NA|TRBD1
CASSQNRGPTYEQYF
TGCGCCAGCAGCCAAAACAGGGGGCCCACCTACGAGCAGTACTTC
>16|TRBJ1-6|TRBV4-3|NA|TRBD1
CASSQEVGTGYSPLHF
TGCGCCAGCAGCCAAGAGGTTGGGACAGGGTATTCACCCCTCCACTTT
>17|TRBJ2-3|TRBV4-2|NA|TRBD1
CASSQSPTGVSTDTQYF
TGTGCCAGCAGCCAATCCCCAACAGGGGTCAGCACAGATACGCAGTATTTT
>13|TRBJ1-6|TRBV30|NA|NA
CAWGRSPNSPLHF
TGTGCCTGGGGGCGGTCCCCGAATTCACCCCTCCACTTT
>15|TRBJ1-1|TRBV27|NA|NA
CASSLLVPRGTEAFF
TGTGCCAGCAGTTTATTGGTCCCCAGGGGCACTGAAGCTTTCTTT
>14|TRBJ2-5|TRBV19|few|TRBD1
CASNTGGRGETQYF
TGTGCCAGTAACACAGGGGGGAGAGGTGAGACCCAGTACTTC
>14|TRBJ2-7|TRBV2|once|TRBD1
CASSVRTGYYEQYF
TGTGCCAGCAGTGTCCGGACAGGATACTACGAGCAGTACTTC
>17|TRBJ2-1|TRBV7-3|NA|NA
CASSPGRSGSSYNEQFF
TGTGCCAGCAGCCCAGGGAGGTCTGGGAGCTCCTACAATGAGCAGTTCTTC